This is a list of T cell receptor beta chains from one sample in a study of blood T cell repertoires in COVID-19. Sequencing used immunoSEQ multiplex PCR; TCRdb keeps in-frame clones, though not all of them. The sample lists more than 110,000 clones, approximately 90% seen once, with approximately 4% in the top ten. Sequencing input: peripheral blood. These receptors were taken from a woman aged 40 to 50 with acute or convalescent COVID-19. Each CDR3 is given with its conserved first and last residue. The size entry is marked missing in some rows and otherwise reads once, few, many or a size class.

>TRBJ1-1|TRBV7-3|.
CASSSQGSTEAFF
>TRBJ2-7|TRBV27|.
CASRPSGGFYEQYF
>TRBJ1-1|TRBV6-2/TRBV6-3|.
CASSSDRVGMNTEAFF
>TRBJ1-3|TRBV4-3|.
CASSQDGQGDGNTIYF
>TRBJ2-2|TRBV5-4|.
CASSLGLSRLAATGELFF
>TRBJ2-3|TRBV7-3|.
CASSLEARGGTDTQYF
>TRBJ1-3|TRBV5-1|.
CASSLTGAGNTIYF
>TRBJ1-2|TRBV4-3|.
CASSQDHPGIFYGYTF
>TRBJ2-5|TRBV23-1|.
CASSHPKVKTPNRVMETQYF
>TRBJ1-1|TRBV2|.
CASNLITGTKNTEAFF
>TRBJ2-5|TRBV7-2|.
CASSNTGGEETQYF
>TRBJ2-1|TRBV18|.
CASSPPGGGPYNEQFF
>TRBJ1-4|TRBV3-1/TRBV3-2|.
CASRSGRNEKLFF
>TRBJ1-1|TRBV7-2|.
CASSLRGNTEAFF
>TRBJ1-2|TRBV13|.
CASSLGQGPHSNYGYTF
>TRBJ2-7|TRBV7-9|.
CASSPGLAGGPRAYEQYF
>TRBJ2-7|TRBV18|.
CASSPRTGASYEQYF
>TRBJ1-3|TRBV6-5|.
CASGAGGRNTIYF
>TRBJ2-3|TRBV4-3|.
CASSQRTSGTDTQYF
>TRBJ2-7|TRBV15|.
CATSRATSGPYEQYF
>TRBJ1-1|TRBV12-3/TRBV12-4|.
CASRFGGHTEAFF
>TRBJ2-4|TRBV30|.
CAWTGVSSIQYF
>TRBJ2-3|TRBV5-6|.
CASTKGLGGSWLTDTQYF
>TRBJ2-1|TRBV7-2|.
CASMTGVGNEQFF
>TRBJ2-3|TRBV27|.
CASSFGLAGRSTDTQYF
>TRBJ2-7|TRBV18|.
CASSQREGSYEQYF
>TRBJ2-5|TRBV5-1|once
CASKRTGRETQYF
>TRBJ2-3|TRBV2|.
CASSDRGPGVDTQYF
>TRBJ2-1|TRBV12-3/TRBV12-4|once
CASRHSSYNEQFF
>TRBJ2-2|TRBV9|once
CASSFFTSGGNTGELFF
>TRBJ2-2|TRBV19|.
CASSNRGNTGELFF
>TRBJ2-7|TRBV10-3|.
CAIRKTGDQGEQYF
>TRBJ2-3|TRBV20-1|.
CSASWAGVATQYF
>TRBJ2-2|TRBV15|.
CATSRGFRKQGTGELFF
>TRBJ2-1|TRBV10-3|.
CAISDTKTGGNEQFF
>TRBJ2-2|TRBV18|once
CASSPLPRWELFF
>TRBJ2-2|TRBV7-8|.
CASSSLTRSNTGELFF
>TRBJ2-1|TRBV29-1|.
CSVRTSYNEQFF
>TRBJ1-1|TRBV27|.
CASSLLGQYTEAFF
>TRBJ2-3|TRBV7-2|.
CASTPGTGGTDTQYF
>TRBJ2-1|TRBV4-1|.
CASSQAWRSGYNEQFF
>TRBJ2-5|TRBV9|.
CASSSEDRGPRETQYF
>TRBJ1-5|TRBV29-1|.
CSISQGNSNQPQHF
>TRBJ2-2|TRBV7-6|.
CASSQSGTGGTGELFF
>TRBJ1-4|TRBV10-1|once
CASRVRGRIEKLFF
>TRBJ2-1|TRBV25-1|.
CASSAGTGGDEQFF
>TRBJ2-2|TRBV4-1|.
CASSQGLAGGPGELFF